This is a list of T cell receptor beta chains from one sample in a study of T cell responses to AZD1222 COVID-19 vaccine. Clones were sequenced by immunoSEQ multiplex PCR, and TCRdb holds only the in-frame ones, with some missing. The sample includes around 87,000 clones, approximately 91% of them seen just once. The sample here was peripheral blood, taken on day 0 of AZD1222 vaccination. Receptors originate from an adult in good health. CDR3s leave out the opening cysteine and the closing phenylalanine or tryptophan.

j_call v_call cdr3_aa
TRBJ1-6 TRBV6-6 ASSYPTDILNSPLH
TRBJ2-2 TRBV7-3 ASSLTGTYTGELF
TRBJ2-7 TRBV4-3 ASSQGFSGGISLPYEQY
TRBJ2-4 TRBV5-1 ASSGPETKNIQY
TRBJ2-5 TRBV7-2 ASSRTGHQETQY
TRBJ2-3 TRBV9 ASSTSAGNTDTQY
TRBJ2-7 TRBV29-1 SVAPGTTYEQY
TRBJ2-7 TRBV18 ASSPRQGTYEQY
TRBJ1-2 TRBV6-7 ASSFDRDPSGGYT
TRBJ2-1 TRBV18 ASSPLEGRDNEQF
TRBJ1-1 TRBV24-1 ATSDLVPRGSEAF
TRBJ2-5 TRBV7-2 ASSPDRGGKTQY
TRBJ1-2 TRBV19 ASSILGSFYT
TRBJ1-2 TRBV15 ATSRVGSGGYT
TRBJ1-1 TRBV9 ASSARAGTGRTNTEAF
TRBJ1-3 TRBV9 ASSVVDSDSGNTIY
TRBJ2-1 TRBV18 ASSPPGQSSYNEQF
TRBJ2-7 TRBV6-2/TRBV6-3 ASSPDSREQY
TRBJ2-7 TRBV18 ASSPSASPPYEQY
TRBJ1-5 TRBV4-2 ASSQDPAGDQPQH
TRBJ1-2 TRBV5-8 ATDGYT
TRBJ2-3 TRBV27 ASSQTPLRADTQY
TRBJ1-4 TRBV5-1 ASSLQTGFNEKLF
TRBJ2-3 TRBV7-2 ASTWTYTDTQY
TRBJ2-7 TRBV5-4 ASSLAGLTYEQY
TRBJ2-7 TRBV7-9 ASSLVGFEQY
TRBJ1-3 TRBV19 ASNRQTSGNTIY
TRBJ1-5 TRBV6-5 ASRLGARQPQH
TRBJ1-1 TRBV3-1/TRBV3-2 ASSQDQGQDNTEAF
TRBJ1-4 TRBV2 ATGGTNEKLF
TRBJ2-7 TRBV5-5 ASSLWTVYEQY
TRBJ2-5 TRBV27 ASSPGQGRLRETQY
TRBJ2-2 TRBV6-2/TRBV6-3 ASSYAANTGELF